What follows describes a single T cell receptor beta chain. Per the original data handling: Amplification from reference gene primers served as the basis for estimated nucleated cell counts. Only in-frame clones appear in the TCRdb table, and some are missing; sequencing was by immunoSEQ multiplex PCR. That table furnishes V, J and clone size, whereas the DNA furnished D and trimming. The data contain about 480,000 clones, roughly 90% of them singletons. These data come from a study of blood T cell repertoires in COVID-19. The sequenced sample was PBMCs or T cells enriched from blood (not recorded which). This receptor was identified in a woman between 40 and 55 years old who had recovered from COVID-19.

CDR3 coding DNA: TGTGCCAGCAGCGAGGGGACAGGGGGCTATAGCAATCAGCCCCAGCATTTT. It specifies CASSEGTGGYSNQPQHF. The chain is built from TRBV4-2 and TRBJ1-5, with 12 bases that match TRBD1. Germline V lookup: CDR1 LGHNA, CDR2 YNFKEQ. With 5 bases clipped from V and 0 bases from J, the junction kept 5 bases outside the gene matches. CDR3 length equals 17 residues.